This paragraph covers one TCR beta chain sequence. Its antigen is as yet unknown. The data belong to a study of T cell repertoires in cytomegalovirus infection. Via MiXCR, TCRdb re-called the reads, giving one row per CDR3 protein. The sample includes a few hundred thousand distinct CDR3 sequences, around 40% of them seen just once. The CDR3 sequence is 15 residues long. Trimming cost V 0 bases and J 1 base, with 9 bases left between them. Per the germline V gene, CDR1 is LGHDT and CDR2 is YNNKEL (reference sequence). Material: cultured PBMCs, obtained from culture after CMV antigen stimulation. This TCR was sampled from a human donor in good health (CMV status not recorded). Some clones in this sample may be carry-over from other donors' samples. V is TRBV3-1 and J is TRBJ1-1, with D unclear. CDR3 in amino acids: CASSQEDIPNTEAFF. CDR3 DNA: TGTGCCAGCAGCCAAGAAGACATTCCGAACACTGAAGCTTTCTTT.